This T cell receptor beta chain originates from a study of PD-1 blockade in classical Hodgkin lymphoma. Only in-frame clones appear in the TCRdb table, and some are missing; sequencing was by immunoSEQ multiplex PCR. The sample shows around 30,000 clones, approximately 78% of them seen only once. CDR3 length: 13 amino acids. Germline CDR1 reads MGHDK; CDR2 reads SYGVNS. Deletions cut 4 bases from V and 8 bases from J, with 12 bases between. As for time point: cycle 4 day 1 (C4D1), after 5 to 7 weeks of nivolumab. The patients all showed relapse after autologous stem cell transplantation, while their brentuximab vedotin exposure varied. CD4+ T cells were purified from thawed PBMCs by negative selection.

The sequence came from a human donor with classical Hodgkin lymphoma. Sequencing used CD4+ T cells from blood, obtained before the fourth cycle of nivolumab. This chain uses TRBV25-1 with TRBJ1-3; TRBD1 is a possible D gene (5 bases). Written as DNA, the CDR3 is TGTGCCAGCAGTGCCCCTCAGGGAGACACCATATATTTT. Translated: CASSAPQGDTIYF.